A selection of T cell receptor beta chains follows, all from one sample in a study of cytomegalovirus exposure and HLA in healthy donors. Sequencing was performed with immunoSEQ multiplex PCR; in TCRdb, only in-frame clones are kept and a portion is missing. The sample has tens of thousands of clones, just under 75% seen once. The sample comprised PBMCs. The receptors were sampled from a man between 25 and 39 years old in good health and CMV-seronegative. CDR3s include the opening cysteine and the closing phenylalanine or tryptophan. The order of the fields is CDR3 length, J gene, clone size, D gene, V gene, CDR3 protein, CDR3 DNA. The D gene is left open where the match is weak. The size entry is marked missing in some rows and otherwise reads once, few, many or a size class.

13,TRBJ1-2,few,NA,TRBV19,CASSVNGDYGYTF,TGTGCCAGTAGCGTTAACGGTGACTATGGCTACACCTTC
11,TRBJ2-7,few,NA,TRBV20-1,CSASTITTSYF,TGCAGTGCTTCCACTATAACTACCTCGTACTTC
15,TRBJ2-5,NA,NA,TRBV30,CAWSSDLERGETQYF,TGTGCCTGGAGTTCCGACCTAGAACGAGGAGAGACCCAGTACTTC
11,TRBJ1-1,NA,NA,TRBV6-6,CASIRNTEAFF,TGTGCCAGCATCAGGAACACTGAAGCTTTCTTT
15,TRBJ1-6,NA,NA,TRBV2,CASSVTANYNSPLHF,TGTGCCAGCAGTGTCACAGCTAACTATAATTCACCCCTCCACTTT
17,TRBJ2-3,NA,TRBD2,TRBV28,CASMELAGGGYTDTQYF,TGTGCCAGCATGGAACTAGCGGGAGGGGGATACACAGATACGCAGTATTTT
12,TRBJ2-1,NA,NA,TRBV30,CAWSRLVNEQFF,TGTGCCTGGAGTCGACTAGTCAATGAGCAGTTCTTC
13,TRBJ1-2,NA,NA,TRBV6-5,CASTPGGARGYTF,TGTGCCAGCACCCCGGGAGGGGCGCGAGGCTACACCTTC
13,TRBJ1-5,few,NA,TRBV2,CASSGDTDQPQHF,TGTGCCAGCAGTGGAGACACAGATCAGCCCCAGCATTTT
14,TRBJ2-7,NA,NA,TRBV14,CASSQSTGVHEQYF,TGTGCCAGCAGCCAGTCGACAGGTGTCCACGAGCAGTACTTC
12,TRBJ2-7,NA,NA,TRBV10-1,CASSENSYEQYF,TGCGCCAGCAGTGAAAACAGCTACGAGCAGTACTTC
16,TRBJ2-7,NA,NA,TRBV4-1,CASSQDGASISYEQYF,TGCGCCAGCAGCCAAGATGGAGCTAGCATCTCCTACGAGCAGTACTTC
17,TRBJ2-1,NA,NA,TRBV19,CASSILGRGVSGSEQFF,TGTGCCAGTAGTATACTAGGGCGCGGGGTATCGGGCAGTGAGCAGTTCTTC
15,TRBJ2-3,NA,TRBD2,TRBV19,CASIRTSGGKDTQYF,TGTGCCAGTATAAGAACTAGCGGGGGGAAGGATACGCAGTATTTT
17,TRBJ2-3,NA,NA,TRBV2,CASSEALAKPNTDTQYF,TGTGCCAGCAGTGAAGCGCTTGCGAAGCCAAACACAGATACGCAGTATTTT
15,TRBJ1-1,NA,NA,TRBV9,CASSTPTGLDTEAFF,TGTGCCAGCAGCACCCCTACAGGGTTGGACACTGAAGCTTTCTTT
15,TRBJ2-3,NA,TRBD1,TRBV27,CASSPRTGSTDTQYF,TGTGCCAGCAGTCCAAGGACAGGGTCGACAGATACGCAGTATTTT
14,TRBJ1-5,NA,NA,TRBV28,CASSPPLSNQPQHF,TGTGCCAGCAGTCCCCCCCTTAGCAATCAGCCCCAGCATTTT
15,TRBJ2-5,NA,NA,TRBV7-7,CASSPWADPGETQYF,TGTGCTAGCAGCCCTTGGGCCGACCCGGGGGAGACCCAGTACTTC
18,TRBJ2-1,NA,NA,TRBV7-8,CASSPSPLIEAAGNEQFF,TGTGCCAGCAGCCCGTCCCCCCTGATAGAAGCTGCTGGCAATGAGCAGTTCTTC
16,TRBJ2-1,NA,TRBD2,TRBV5-1,CASSLPGLAGHNEQFF,TGCGCCAGCAGCTTACCGGGACTAGCGGGGCACAATGAGCAGTTCTTC
13,TRBJ2-7,NA,NA,TRBV28,CASSLRGNYEQYF,TGTGCCAGCAGTTTGAGGGGGAACTACGAGCAGTACTTC